This T cell receptor beta chain was documented in a study of blood T cell repertoires in COVID-19 (TCRdb year 2020). In terms of the full investigation: Samples covering the acute and convalescent phases of COVID-19 were provided by collaborators in the United States, Italy and Spain. The prospective study material was composed of cDNA or gDNA derived from T cells, B-cell-depleted T cells, or PBMCs. The dataset comprised deeply sampled blood TCRbeta repertoires from subjects exposed to, actively infected with, or recovered from COVID-19. A freely available public database, intended as a resource for researchers studying the immune response to SARS-CoV-2, is where the repertoires were released. Samples came from the ongoing ImmuneRACE study (first 160 participants) plus 1,254 subjects from 6 global collaborators. Nearly every sample came with metadata listing a de-identified subject ID, COVID-19 status, age in years and sex. Where HLA class I and class II types were available, the types were taken from metadata supplied by the sample provider, not from assay-based typing. What the study reported, not specific to this receptor: Clinical and demographic metadata were provided uncurated, with the amount varying by source and participant.

In the case of this clone: Its cognate antigen has yet to be identified. Base qualities are not provided; no much larger clone lies one nucleotide away.

V is cut by 2 bases and J by 3 bases, and the space between the germline ends is 10 bases. There are 14 amino acids in the CDR3, from cysteine to phenylalanine inclusive. Only CDR3 DNA remains: 42 bases, in frame from the first base. As encoded in the germline V gene (reference sequence), CDR1 is LNHDA while CDR2 is SQIVND. In the prospective study, participants were about 18 to 90 years old, resided in about two dozen geographic areas of the United States, and were enrolled through a virtual design. In the prospective study, participants were assigned to cohorts based on the clinical history participants reported in a screening survey and a study questionnaire. Recovered participants in ImmuneRACE Cohort 3 were defined by two consecutive negative NP/OP PCR tests, clearance by a healthcare professional, or resolution of symptoms. Each participant in the prospective study had whole blood, serum and a nasopharyngeal or oropharyngeal swab collected by mobile phlebotomists. Prospective study participants could optionally give additional blood draws and questionnaires over an approximately two-month period. Before DNA extraction, prospective study blood samples were shipped either frozen or at room temperature.

TCRbeta CDR3 regions were amplified from genomic DNA by means of the immunoSEQ Assay, a bias-controlled multiplex PCR. Per the authors' processing: Within the assay, amplification of reference gene primers was used to estimate how many nucleated cells each sample contained. To quantify the absolute abundance of each unique TCRbeta CDR3 rearrangement, sequence reads were collapsed and filtered. Productive Simpson clonality was computed per sample as the square root of Simpson's diversity index over productive rearrangements. TCRdb obtained this table from immuneACCESS and retained in-frame rearrangements with V and J assigned. These tables miss some clones; where compared with another copy, unresolved V genes account for less than half of the shortfall, and the remainder is unexplained. That table furnishes V, J and clone size, whereas the DNA furnished D and trimming. The sample records about 180,000 clones, approximately 85% of which are singletons. In total, the top ten clones hold 6.2% of the sample.

The sequence came from a man aged 40-55 years who had recovered from COVID-19. Sequencing input: PBMCs or T cells enriched from blood (not recorded which). The sequence is built from TRBV19 and TRBJ1-1, with no confidently assigned D gene. CDR3 reads: CASSITVLDTEAFF. The sequenced DNA: TGTGCCAGTAGTATAACAGTTCTCGACACTGAAGCTTTCTTT.